This entry concerns a single T cell receptor (beta chain). Its target is unknown. The data belong to a study of T cell responses to AZD1222 COVID-19 vaccine. The study's findings and limits: Clonal diversity was possibly underestimated, and white British individuals and females predominated among donors.

Sequenced by immunoSEQ multiplex PCR; TCRdb stores in-frame clones only, minus some. The sample contains approximately 80,000 clones, over 75% of which appear only once. Germline CDR1 SQVTM, CDR2 ANQGSEA. The V gene end was trimmed by 7 bases and the J gene end by 1 base; junction bases not matched to a gene: 5. The CDR3 sequence is 13 residues long. The input for sequencing was peripheral blood, taken on day 0 of AZD1222 vaccination. This TCR was recovered from an adult in good health. The V call is TRBV29-1, the J call TRBJ1-1; TRBD1 agrees at 8 bases. The CDR3: CSARGQANTEAFF. The DNA for the CDR3 is TGCAGCGCCCGGGGACAGGCGAACACTGAAGCTTTCTTT.